This entry concerns a single T cell receptor beta chain. The data are from a study of blood T cell repertoires in COVID-19. Background on the study: The study drew acute and convalescent COVID-19 samples from the United States, Italy and Spain.

Deletions cut 3 bases from V and 5 bases from J, with 7 bases between. The CDR3 has 12 residues. The germline V gene has CDR1 LGHDT and CDR2 YNNKEL (reference sequence). During active infection, Seattle patients enrolled and were then monitored through disease. The authors' processing: Estimated nucleated cell counts came from reference gene primer amplification. The method was immunoSEQ multiplex PCR; TCRdb's version includes in-frame clones alone and lacks a portion of them. Clone size and the V and J calls come from that table; the DNA yielded D and trimming. The data show around 75,000 clones, around 80% seen once.

Sample: peripheral blood. The sequence was collected from a man aged 50-60 years with COVID-19, enrolled during active disease. This sequence joins TRBV3-1 (or the pseudogene TRBV3-2) and TRBJ2-5; D is perhaps TRBD2 (5 bases). CDR3 bases: TGTGCCAGCAGCCACGCTAGCGAGACCCAGTACTTC. Amino acid sequence: CASSHASETQYF.